A selection of T cell receptor beta chains follows, all from one sample in a study of blood T cell repertoires in COVID-19. The repertoire was sequenced with immunoSEQ multiplex PCR; TCRdb's copy has only in-frame clones and lacks some. Counted here are about 240,000 clones, about four fifths occurring once; the ten biggest clones make up roughly 3.4%. Sequencing was carried out using peripheral blood. The source of these receptors is a woman aged 18 to 35 with acute or convalescent COVID-19. Both conserved end residues are part of each CDR3. The D gene is left open where the match is weak. Size is stated for part of the rows, as once, few or many counts, or as a class when the clone is expanded.

v_call: TRBV2
clone_size: NA
d_call: NA
j_call: TRBJ2-7
cdr3_nt: TGTGCCAGCAGGGGGAGTTCGTACGAGCAGTACTTC
cdr3_aa: CASRGSSYEQYF

v_call: TRBV24-1
clone_size: NA
d_call: NA
j_call: TRBJ2-1
cdr3_nt: TGTGCCACCAGTGATCCGGGACTCTCGAATGAGCAGTTCTTC
cdr3_aa: CATSDPGLSNEQFF

v_call: TRBV6-2/TRBV6-3
clone_size: NA
d_call: TRBD1
j_call: TRBJ1-4
cdr3_nt: TGTGCCAGCAGTTACTCCCAGCCGACAGGGGGTAGCGATGAAAAACTGTTTTTT
cdr3_aa: CASSYSQPTGGSDEKLFF

v_call: TRBV6-6
clone_size: NA
d_call: TRBD2
j_call: TRBJ2-1
cdr3_nt: TGTGCCAGCAGTTACTCTACAGCGGGAGGGGATGAGCAGTTCTTC
cdr3_aa: CASSYSTAGGDEQFF

v_call: TRBV12-5
clone_size: once
d_call: NA
j_call: TRBJ1-1
cdr3_nt: TGTGCTAGTGGTTTGGTAAGTTCTCCGGGTCGGGGGACTGAAGCTTTCTTT
cdr3_aa: CASGLVSSPGRGTEAFF

v_call: TRBV27
clone_size: NA
d_call: NA
j_call: TRBJ1-1
cdr3_nt: TGTGCCAGCAGTTCCATACTAACCGCTGAAGCTTTCTTT
cdr3_aa: CASSSILTAEAFF

v_call: TRBV4-2
clone_size: NA
d_call: TRBD1
j_call: TRBJ2-7
cdr3_nt: TGTGCCAGCAGCCAAGGGGACAGGGGATCTCGGTACGAGCAGTACTTC
cdr3_aa: CASSQGDRGSRYEQYF

v_call: TRBV29-1
clone_size: NA
d_call: TRBD2
j_call: TRBJ2-4
cdr3_nt: TGCAGCGCCGGGGGGAGCGCAGCCAAAAACATTCAGTACTTC
cdr3_aa: CSAGGSAAKNIQYF

v_call: TRBV19
clone_size: NA
d_call: TRBD1
j_call: TRBJ1-5
cdr3_nt: TGTGCCAGTAGTATCACAGGGGACAATCAGCCCCAGCATTTT
cdr3_aa: CASSITGDNQPQHF

v_call: TRBV30
clone_size: once
d_call: NA
j_call: TRBJ1-5
cdr3_nt: TGTGCCTGGACAGGACACAACAATCAGCCCCAGCATTTT
cdr3_aa: CAWTGHNNQPQHF

v_call: TRBV5-8
clone_size: NA
d_call: NA
j_call: TRBJ1-5
cdr3_nt: TGTGCCAGCAGCTGGGTGGGGGGGGGCAATCAGCCCCAGCATTTT
cdr3_aa: CASSWVGGGNQPQHF

v_call: TRBV4-3
clone_size: NA
d_call: TRBD1
j_call: TRBJ1-1
cdr3_nt: TGCGCCAGCAGCGCAAACAGGGGGCCAACCTACACTGAAGCTTTCTTT
cdr3_aa: CASSANRGPTYTEAFF

v_call: TRBV6-5
clone_size: once
d_call: TRBD2
j_call: TRBJ2-1
cdr3_nt: TGTGCCAGCAGTTGGACTAGCGGGAGTGTCAATGAGCAGTTCTTC
cdr3_aa: CASSWTSGSVNEQFF

v_call: TRBV6-5
clone_size: NA
d_call: TRBD2
j_call: TRBJ2-7
cdr3_nt: TGTGCCAGCAGTTACTCGGGACTAGCGGGAGGGTACGAGCAGTACTTC
cdr3_aa: CASSYSGLAGGYEQYF

v_call: TRBV5-6
clone_size: NA
d_call: TRBD2
j_call: TRBJ2-1
cdr3_nt: TGTGCCAGCAGCTTGGTCGGGACTAGCGGTTCCAATGAGCAGTTCTTC
cdr3_aa: CASSLVGTSGSNEQFF

v_call: TRBV4-3
clone_size: NA
d_call: NA
j_call: TRBJ2-1
cdr3_nt: TGCGCCAGCAGCCAATCACACACCCGCTACAATGAGCAGTTCTTC
cdr3_aa: CASSQSHTRYNEQFF

v_call: TRBV2
clone_size: NA
d_call: TRBD1
j_call: TRBJ1-1
cdr3_nt: TGTGCCAGCACCGGACAGGGATCGGACACTGAAGCTTTCTTT
cdr3_aa: CASTGQGSDTEAFF

v_call: TRBV7-9
clone_size: NA
d_call: NA
j_call: TRBJ2-2
cdr3_nt: TGTGCCAGCAGCTTAGGAGAGAACACCGGGGAGCTGTTTTTT
cdr3_aa: CASSLGENTGELFF

v_call: TRBV18
clone_size: NA
d_call: TRBD1
j_call: TRBJ1-3
cdr3_nt: TGTGCCAGCTCACCGAGACAGGGGGCTGGTGGAAACACCATATATTTT
cdr3_aa: CASSPRQGAGGNTIYF

v_call: TRBV14
clone_size: NA
d_call: TRBD1
j_call: TRBJ1-1
cdr3_nt: TGTGCCAGCAGCCAACCGGGACAGGGGACCTTTGAAGCTTTCTTT
cdr3_aa: CASSQPGQGTFEAFF

v_call: TRBV11-3
clone_size: once
d_call: NA
j_call: TRBJ1-1
cdr3_nt: TGTGCCAGCAGCTCTAGACGCAGCACTGAAGCTTTCTTT
cdr3_aa: CASSSRRSTEAFF

v_call: TRBV28
clone_size: NA
d_call: NA
j_call: TRBJ1-2
cdr3_nt: TGTGCCACCTCAACAGGGAGCGGCGGCTACACCTTC
cdr3_aa: CATSTGSGGYTF

v_call: TRBV4-3
clone_size: few
d_call: NA
j_call: TRBJ1-2
cdr3_nt: TGCGCCAGCAGCGGAGGACCGCCCTATGGCTACACCTTC
cdr3_aa: CASSGGPPYGYTF

v_call: TRBV3-1/TRBV3-2
clone_size: once
d_call: TRBD2
j_call: TRBJ2-1
cdr3_nt: TGTGCCAGCAGCCCCCAGTTCATGGGACTAGCGGGAACCAATGAGCAGTTCTTC
cdr3_aa: CASSPQFMGLAGTNEQFF

v_call: TRBV5-4
clone_size: NA
d_call: TRBD1
j_call: TRBJ1-1
cdr3_nt: TGTGCCAGCAGGATGGACAGGGGGCTCACTGAAGCTTTCTTT
cdr3_aa: CASRMDRGLTEAFF

v_call: TRBV30
clone_size: NA
d_call: TRBD1
j_call: TRBJ1-2
cdr3_nt: TGTGCCAGCTTGGGACAGCTATACTATGGCTACACCTTC
cdr3_aa: CASLGQLYYGYTF

v_call: TRBV5-4
clone_size: NA
d_call: NA
j_call: TRBJ1-6
cdr3_nt: TGTGCCAGCAGCGAAGACCTACCGGGTAATTCACCCCTCCACTTT
cdr3_aa: CASSEDLPGNSPLHF

v_call: TRBV6-5
clone_size: NA
d_call: TRBD1
j_call: TRBJ1-4
cdr3_nt: TGTGCCAGCAGTTACTCCGGACAGGGGAGTGAAAAACTGTTTTTT
cdr3_aa: CASSYSGQGSEKLFF

v_call: TRBV29-1
clone_size: NA
d_call: NA
j_call: TRBJ1-3
cdr3_nt: TGCAGCGTTGGTGGTTGGGGCGACTCTGGAAACACCATATATTTT
cdr3_aa: CSVGGWGDSGNTIYF

v_call: TRBV18
clone_size: NA
d_call: NA
j_call: TRBJ1-1
cdr3_nt: TGTGCCAGCTCATTAATAGGGAGGAACACTGAAGCTTTCTTT
cdr3_aa: CASSLIGRNTEAFF

v_call: TRBV10-3
clone_size: NA
d_call: NA
j_call: TRBJ2-1
cdr3_nt: TGTGCCATCAGAAGGGACTCCAATGAGCAGTTCTTC
cdr3_aa: CAIRRDSNEQFF

v_call: TRBV5-1
clone_size: NA
d_call: NA
j_call: TRBJ2-5
cdr3_nt: TGCGCCAGCAGCTTGGGGGGCTCAGGTCGAGAGACCCAGTACTTC
cdr3_aa: CASSLGGSGRETQYF

v_call: TRBV18
clone_size: NA
d_call: TRBD2
j_call: TRBJ2-7
cdr3_nt: TGTGCCAGCTCACCACCGGGACTAGCGGGAGGCGAGCAGTACTTC
cdr3_aa: CASSPPGLAGGEQYF

v_call: TRBV6-1
clone_size: NA
d_call: NA
j_call: TRBJ1-1
cdr3_nt: TGTGCCAGCAGTGAATTGGACTTAAGGCCGGCTTTCTTT
cdr3_aa: CASSELDLRPAFF

v_call: TRBV10-3
clone_size: NA
d_call: NA
j_call: TRBJ2-7
cdr3_nt: TGTGCCAACGCGCAGACTAGAGGCGAGCAGTACTTC
cdr3_aa: CANAQTRGEQYF

v_call: TRBV5-1
clone_size: NA
d_call: NA
j_call: TRBJ2-2
cdr3_nt: TGCGCCAGCAGCTTGGAGGCGGGCCGGGGCGGGGAGCTGTTTTTT
cdr3_aa: CASSLEAGRGGELFF

v_call: TRBV11-1
clone_size: NA
d_call: NA
j_call: TRBJ2-6
cdr3_nt: TGTGCCAGCAGAACTGATGGGCCAGGGGCCAACGTCCTGACTTTC
cdr3_aa: CASRTDGPGANVLTF

v_call: TRBV7-9
clone_size: NA
d_call: NA
j_call: TRBJ1-5
cdr3_nt: TGTGCCAGCAGCTTCAACGGGGGAGGGCAGCCCCAGCATTTT
cdr3_aa: CASSFNGGGQPQHF

v_call: TRBV13
clone_size: NA
d_call: NA
j_call: TRBJ2-5
cdr3_nt: TGTGCCAGCAGCTTCGGTCCCAGCGGAGAGTACCAAGAGACCCAGTACTTC
cdr3_aa: CASSFGPSGEYQETQYF

v_call: TRBV11-2
clone_size: NA
d_call: NA
j_call: TRBJ2-6
cdr3_nt: TGTGCCAGCAGCCCATCCAGGGGCCCTGGGGCCAACGTCCTGACTTTC
cdr3_aa: CASSPSRGPGANVLTF

v_call: TRBV30
clone_size: NA
d_call: TRBD2
j_call: TRBJ2-3
cdr3_nt: TGTGCCTGGAGAAGACTAGCACCCACAGATACGCAGTATTTT
cdr3_aa: CAWRRLAPTDTQYF

v_call: TRBV2
clone_size: NA
d_call: NA
j_call: TRBJ2-4
cdr3_nt: TGTGCCAGCAGTGAACCTATAGCCAAAAACATTCAGTACTTC
cdr3_aa: CASSEPIAKNIQYF

v_call: TRBV15
clone_size: NA
d_call: NA
j_call: TRBJ1-1
cdr3_nt: TGTGCCACCAGCAGAGATCGCGCTGAAGCTTTCTTT
cdr3_aa: CATSRDRAEAFF

v_call: TRBV30
clone_size: NA
d_call: NA
j_call: TRBJ2-5
cdr3_nt: TGTGCCTGGAGTTACGGGGATCGAGAGACCCAGTACTTC
cdr3_aa: CAWSYGDRETQYF

v_call: TRBV12-3/TRBV12-4
clone_size: NA
d_call: NA
j_call: TRBJ1-1
cdr3_nt: TGTGCCAGCAGTTTAGACAGGGACACTGAAGCTTTCTTT
cdr3_aa: CASSLDRDTEAFF

v_call: TRBV6-2/TRBV6-3
clone_size: NA
d_call: TRBD2
j_call: TRBJ2-7
cdr3_nt: TGTGCCAGCAGTTACTCTGAGCGGGAGTTGTCCTACGAGCAGTACTTC
cdr3_aa: CASSYSERELSYEQYF

v_call: TRBV7-2
clone_size: few
d_call: TRBD2
j_call: TRBJ2-1
cdr3_nt: TGTGCCAGCAGCTTAGATGCGGGAGTAATAGACAATGAGCAGTTCTTC
cdr3_aa: CASSLDAGVIDNEQFF

v_call: TRBV19
clone_size: NA
d_call: NA
j_call: TRBJ2-7
cdr3_nt: TGTGCCAGTAGTATAGTACTAGCAGGCGAGCAGTACTTC
cdr3_aa: CASSIVLAGEQYF

v_call: TRBV6-2/TRBV6-3
clone_size: NA
d_call: TRBD2
j_call: TRBJ2-1
cdr3_nt: TGTGCCAGCAGTTACTCGCTCGAAAGGGCGGGAGGGAGCTCCTACAATGAGCAGTTCTTC
cdr3_aa: CASSYSLERAGGSSYNEQFF

v_call: TRBV25-1
clone_size: once
d_call: NA
j_call: TRBJ2-1
cdr3_nt: TGTGCCAGCAGTGGCGGAGGGGTCTATTCCTACAATGAGCAGTTCTTC
cdr3_aa: CASSGGGVYSYNEQFF

v_call: TRBV18
clone_size: NA
d_call: TRBD1
j_call: TRBJ1-2
cdr3_nt: TGTGCCAGCTCACCCGGGACAGGGGGCGCCTCGGGCTATGGCTACACCTTC
cdr3_aa: CASSPGTGGASGYGYTF

v_call: TRBV10-2
clone_size: NA
d_call: NA
j_call: TRBJ1-3
cdr3_nt: TGCGCCAGCAGTGGAGGGTTCTCTGGAAACACCATATATTTT
cdr3_aa: CASSGGFSGNTIYF

v_call: TRBV19
clone_size: NA
d_call: TRBD2
j_call: TRBJ2-1
cdr3_nt: TGTGCCAGTAGTATGACTAGCGGGAGAATGTATGAGCAGTTCTTC
cdr3_aa: CASSMTSGRMYEQFF

v_call: TRBV6-2/TRBV6-3
clone_size: NA
d_call: TRBD2
j_call: TRBJ2-3
cdr3_nt: TGTGCCAGCAGTTACGCGTTCCTAGCGGGAGGGGCAGATACGCAGTATTTT
cdr3_aa: CASSYAFLAGGADTQYF

v_call: TRBV4-2
clone_size: once
d_call: TRBD2
j_call: TRBJ2-7
cdr3_nt: TGTGCCAGCAGCCAAGATTGGACTAGCTACGAGCAGTACTTC
cdr3_aa: CASSQDWTSYEQYF

v_call: TRBV19
clone_size: NA
d_call: TRBD2
j_call: TRBJ2-1
cdr3_nt: TGTGCCAGTAGTAATCTAGCGGGGACCTACAATGAGCAGTTCTTC
cdr3_aa: CASSNLAGTYNEQFF

v_call: TRBV27
clone_size: NA
d_call: NA
j_call: TRBJ2-1
cdr3_nt: TGTGCCAGCATTGCTACTTCGGGGGTAGGGGCGAATGAGCAGTTCTTC
cdr3_aa: CASIATSGVGANEQFF

v_call: TRBV11-2
clone_size: NA
d_call: NA
j_call: TRBJ2-3
cdr3_nt: TGTGCCAGCAGCTTAGATGGGCTGGGACTTTTCAAGGGGCAGTATTTT
cdr3_aa: CASSLDGLGLFKGQYF